Sequencing of this T cell receptor beta chain was carried out in a study of blood T cell repertoires in COVID-19. Study at large: The analysed material was cDNA or gDNA that came from T cells, B-cell-depleted T cells, or PBMCs.

In germline, CDR1 is SSHAT, CDR2 FNYEAQ (reference sequence). The length of the CDR3 is 15 residues. In the authors' methods: Amplification with reference gene primers provided the estimates of nucleated cell counts. TCRdb's copy holds only in-frame clones and misses some; the assay was immunoSEQ multiplex PCR. D and trimming come from the DNA, and the V and J calls and clone size come from that table. The sample yields 200,000 to 300,000 clones, approximately 87% seen once. With regard to this clone: A junction boundary mismatches the germline segment, possibly from a read error.

The sequenced sample consisted of peripheral blood. The receptor's source is a man in his fifties or sixties with acute or convalescent COVID-19. The rearrangement links TRBV7-7 to TRBJ2-2; D is possibly TRBD1 (5 bases). The CDR3 protein is CASSFDSSNTGELFF. The CDR3, as DNA: TGTGCTAGCAGCTTTGACAGTTCGAACACCGGGGAGCTGTTTTTT.